This is a list of T cell receptor beta chains from one sample in a study of control samples from healthy donors and cancer patients. Sequencing used immunoSEQ multiplex PCR; TCRdb keeps in-frame clones, though not all of them. Seen here are more than 85,000 clones, less than 85% observed once, and the top ten hold about 38%. The sample comprised PBMCs. These receptors came from a man between 65 and 85 years old with lung cancer. Both conserved end residues are part of each CDR3. The D gene is left open where the match is weak. Expanded clones get a size class; other rows say once, few or many, or leave the size out.

v_call	j_call	clone_size	d_call	cdr3_nt	cdr3_aa
TRBV4-3	TRBJ2-7	.	.	TGCGCCAGCAGCCAAGAATGGGTAGTTTCCTACGAGCAGTACTTC	CASSQEWVVSYEQYF
TRBV6-6	TRBJ1-5	.	.	TGTGCCAGCACCCCCTCGGGGCGATTCCTAAATCAGCCCCAGCATTTT	CASTPSGRFLNQPQHF
TRBV19	TRBJ2-3	.	.	TGTGCCAGTAGTTCAGCCACAGATACGCAGTATTTT	CASSSATDTQYF
TRBV19	TRBJ1-1	many	.	TGTGCCAGTACCAGGGTGGTGGGGACTGAAGCTTTCTTT	CASTRVVGTEAFF
TRBV19	TRBJ2-3	.	.	TGTGCCAGTAGTCCCGGGCAAGATACGCAGTATTTT	CASSPGQDTQYF
TRBV19	TRBJ2-3	.	TRBD1	TGTGCCAGTAGTAATACCCAGGGGGCCAATACGCAGTATTTT	CASSNTQGANTQYF
TRBV3-1/TRBV3-2	TRBJ2-1	.	.	TGTGCCAGCAGCCAAGGGGGGTGGGATGAGCAGTTCTTC	CASSQGGWDEQFF
TRBV14	TRBJ2-3	.	.	TGTGCCAGCAGCTTGTCTCAGGGTTTCCTAGATACGCAGTATTTT	CASSLSQGFLDTQYF
TRBV29-1	TRBJ2-7	.	.	TGCAGCGTTGAGGGAGGAGGCCTCGTCGAGCAGTACTTC	CSVEGGGLVEQYF
TRBV3-1/TRBV3-2	TRBJ2-3	.	.	TGTGCCAGCAGCCAAGATCTGGCTAGCCCAGATACGCAGTATTTT	CASSQDLASPDTQYF
TRBV5-1	TRBJ2-2	.	.	TGCGCCAGCAGCTTGGGGTTTGGGGAGCTGTTTTTT	CASSLGFGELFF
TRBV5-1	TRBJ2-7	few	TRBD2	TGCGCCAGCAGCTTGGGTGCCGGGGGGGTCTACGAGCAGTACTTC	CASSLGAGGVYEQYF
TRBV10-3	TRBJ1-1	.	TRBD1	TGTGCCATCAGTGAACCTAACAGGGGAGCGAACACTGAAGCTTTCTTT	CAISEPNRGANTEAFF
TRBV30	TRBJ2-3	.	.	TGTGCCTGGAGTGTACGGGGTGGGGGGGCCCCTATCACAGATACGCAGTATTTT	CAWSVRGGGAPITDTQYF
TRBV6-2/TRBV6-3	TRBJ2-1	.	.	TGTGCCAGCAGCCCGGGGGGCGGGTACAATGAGCAGTTCTTC	CASSPGGGYNEQFF
TRBV28	TRBJ1-2	.	.	TGTGCCAGCAGTTTATACGGAGAATATGGCTACACCTTC	CASSLYGEYGYTF
TRBV5-4	TRBJ2-2	once	TRBD1	TGTGCCAGCAGCTTCCCGCAGGGGGCGAACACCGGGGAGCTGTTTTTT	CASSFPQGANTGELFF
TRBV18	TRBJ1-6	few	.	TGTGCCAGCTCTCCCCAATTGAGCTCCTATAATTCACCCCTCCACTTT	CASSPQLSSYNSPLHF
TRBV27	TRBJ2-1	.	.	TGTGCCAGCAAAGGGCCGTACAATGAGCAGTTCTTC	CASKGPYNEQFF
TRBV11-2	TRBJ2-1	.	.	TGTGCCAGCAGCTTAGGAGCGGGCCCCTACAATGAGCAGTTCTTC	CASSLGAGPYNEQFF
TRBV19	TRBJ1-4	.	TRBD1	TGTGCCAGTAGTCGGGACAGGGGGGTTGAAAAACTGTTTTTT	CASSRDRGVEKLFF
TRBV5-1	TRBJ1-4	many	TRBD1	TGCGCCAGCAGCAGGACAGGAATTACGGGGAATGAAAAACTGTTTTTT	CASSRTGITGNEKLFF
TRBV6-6	TRBJ1-2	.	.	TGTGCCAGCAGTTACTCGGCAGGGCGGACGTCCGGCTACACCTTC	CASSYSAGRTSGYTF
TRBV3-1/TRBV3-2	TRBJ1-2	.	TRBD1	TGTGCCAGCAGTCTTCAGGGGGCGCTTTATGGCTACACCTTC	CASSLQGALYGYTF
TRBV7-9	TRBJ2-3	.	TRBD1	TGTGCCAGCAGCTTCACCCGACAGGGGAGGACAGATACGCAGTATTTT	CASSFTRQGRTDTQYF
TRBV5-4	TRBJ2-6	.	.	TGTGCCAGCAGCTTGGCCCTCGGATCTGGGGCCAACGTCCTGACTTTC	CASSLALGSGANVLTF
TRBV9	TRBJ2-1	.	.	TGTGCCAGCAGCGGCGGCGGGGCACCTTACAATGAGCAGTTCTTC	CASSGGGAPYNEQFF